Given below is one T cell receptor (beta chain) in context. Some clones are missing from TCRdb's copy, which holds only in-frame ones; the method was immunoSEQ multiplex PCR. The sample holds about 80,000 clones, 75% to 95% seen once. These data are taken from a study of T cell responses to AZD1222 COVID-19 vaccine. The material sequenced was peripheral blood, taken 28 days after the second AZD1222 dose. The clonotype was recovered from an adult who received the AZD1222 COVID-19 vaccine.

CDR3 amino acids: CASSHPYGSVEAFF. CDR3 sequence (DNA): TGTGCCAGCAGCCACCCCTATGGATCCGTGGAAGCTTTCTTT. The chain couples TRBV3-1 (or the pseudogene TRBV3-2) to TRBJ1-1; no reliable D call. The V gene lost 3 bases and the J gene lost 8 bases, with 16 bases spanning the gap. The CDR3 has 14 amino acids. Germline CDR1 reads LGHDT; CDR2 reads YNNKEL (reference sequence).